Presented here are 32 T cell receptor beta chains from one specimen sequenced in a study of cytomegalovirus exposure and HLA in healthy donors. In the PCR, 60 Vbeta and 13 Jbeta primers were used. Sequencing used immunoSEQ multiplex PCR; TCRdb keeps in-frame clones, though not all of them. Of about 190,000 clones in the sample, 75% to 90% are singletons; the top ten hold approximately 6.3%. Material for sequencing was PBMCs. The receptor source for this set is a man aged 35 to 55 in good health and CMV-seropositive.

The chain couples TRBV11-2 to TRBJ2-7; D is possibly TRBD2 (5 bases). This CDR3 region has 15 residues. Germline assignment: CDR1 SGHAT and CDR2 FQNNGV. V was clipped by 6 bases and J by 6 bases, with 21 bases between them. The CDR3: CASSRKVAGGPEQYF. DNA of the CDR3: TGTGCCAGCAGTCGAAAGGTGGCGGGCGGGCCCGAGCAGTACTTC. Drawing the rest from reference TRBV11-2 and TRBJ2-7, the complete variable domain is EAGVAQSPRYKIIEKRQSVAFWCNPISGHATLYWYQQILGQGPKLLIQFQNNGVVDDSQLPKDRFSAERLKGVDSTLKIQPAKLEDSAVYLCASSRKVAGGPEQYFGPGTRLTVT.

The V call is TRBV7-2, the J call TRBJ2-7; 7 positions agree with TRBD1. The CDR3 contains 14 residues. CDR1 and CDR2 (germline): SGHTA, FQGNSA. The J segment lost 5 bases and the V segment lost 5 bases, leaving 9 bases of the junction unmatched. The CDR3 loop reads CASSPVGGSHEQYF. Written as DNA, the CDR3 is TGTGCCAGCAGCCCAGTAGGGGGCAGCCACGAGCAGTACTTC.

This clone has only a few counts. This rearrangement joins TRBV5-8 to TRBJ2-1, with a possible D match to TRBD2 (6 bases). CDR1 and CDR2 (germline): SGHTS, YDEGEE. This CDR3 contains 17 residues. The ends were cut back, 4 bases at V and 5 bases at J, with 22 bases in the middle. The CDR3 coding sequence is TGTGCCAGCAGCCCACTCACTGGAGGGTGGAGAAACAATGAGCAGTTCTTC. Translation gives CASSPLTGGWRNNEQFF.

J is TRBJ2-1 and V is TRBV4-3, with D perhaps TRBD2 (5 bases). V lost 4 bases and J 8 bases, leaving 27 bases between the germline ends. Per germline, CDR1 LGHNA and CDR2 YSLEER. CDR3 size: 18 residues. CDR3 in DNA: TGCGCCAGCAGCCGTTCCCCGCGGTCGAGGGAGCTCGGGGATGAGCAGTTCTTC. It translates to CASSRSPRSRELGDEQFF.

In its sample, this clone was seen once. The V and J genes are TRBV28 and TRBJ2-7, with 11 bases aligning to TRBD2. V trimming: 8 bases; J trimming: 4 bases; junction bases outside the gene matches: 1. The length of the CDR3 is 12 residues. CDR1 and CDR2 (germline): MDHEN, SYDVKM. CDR3 amino acids: CASLAGGYEQYF. The CDR3 coding sequence is TGTGCCAGCTTAGCGGGGGGGTACGAGCAGTACTTC.

J is TRBJ2-7 and V is TRBV30, with 8 bases aligning to TRBD2. In germline, CDR1 is GTSNPN, CDR2 SVGIG (reference sequence). Trimming cost V 3 bases and J 4 bases; bases outside gene matches: 8. The CDR3 extends over 14 amino acids. The CDR3 loop is CAWSYSGRKYEQYF. Here the CDR3 DNA reads TGTGCCTGGAGCTACAGCGGGAGAAAATACGAGCAGTACTTC.

V usage is TRBV7-2 and J usage is TRBJ1-2, with TRBD1 matching over 7 bases. CDR3 length equals 14 residues. The germline gives CDR1 SGHTA, CDR2 FQGNSA. The ends lost 1 base at V and 4 bases at J; junction bases unmatched: 3. The CDR3 here is CASSLGGGGYGYTF. The DNA of the CDR3 is TGTGCCAGCAGCTTAGGAGGGGGCGGCTATGGCTACACCTTC.

Written as DNA, the CDR3 is TGTGCCAGCAGTTATCAGGCCGCTGCTAATGAAAAACTGTTTTTT. As protein: CASSYQAAANEKLFF. This chain uses TRBV6-5 with TRBJ1-4, with unresolved D. This CDR3 contains 15 residues. Per germline, CDR1 MNHEY and CDR2 SVGAGI. V lost 3 bases and J lost 3, with 11 bases in between.

The genes are TRBV5-1 and TRBJ2-3, with unresolved D. The germline gives CDR1 SGHRS, CDR2 YFSETQ. The CDR3 contains 11 residues. CDR3 sequence (DNA): TGCGTCCAGACAACCGCAGATACGCAGTATTTT. Amino acid sequence: CVQTTADTQYF. Complete variable domain (other parts from reference TRBV5-1 and TRBJ2-3): KAGVTQTPRYLIKTRGQQVTLSCSPISGHRSVSWYQQTPGQGLQFLFEYFSETQRNKGNFPGRFSGRQFSNSRSEMNVSTLELGDSALYLCVQTTADTQYFGPGTRLTVL.

The chain is built from TRBV18 and TRBJ2-7; tentative D call: TRBD1 (5 bases). Deletions cut 5 bases from V and 0 bases from J, with 11 bases between. From germline, CDR1 is KGHSH and CDR2 LQKENI. The CDR3 consists of 14 residues. CDR3 nucleotides: TGTGCCAGCTCATCGATCGACAGCTCCTACGAGCAGTACTTC. Amino acids: CASSSIDSSYEQYF.

This chain uses TRBV29-1 with TRBJ2-2, with D perhaps TRBD1 (5 bases). Trimming took 7 bases from V and 4 from J, leaving 13 bases between them. Per the germline V gene, CDR1 is SQVTM and CDR2 is ANQGSEA. This CDR3 comprises 13 residues. The chain's CDR3 is CSALPGITGELFF. DNA of the CDR3: TGCAGCGCGCTGCCAGGGATCACCGGGGAGCTGTTTTTT.

This rearrangement joins TRBV7-2 to TRBJ1-1, with D possibly TRBD1 on 5 matching bases. The CDR3 sequence is 15 residues long. From germline, CDR1 is SGHTA and CDR2 FQGNSA. Deletions cut 1 base from V and 1 base from J, with 10 bases between. CDR3 sequence (DNA): TGTGCCAGCAGCTTAGTTGGACACCGGAACACTGAAGCTTTCTTT. Protein sequence: CASSLVGHRNTEAFF. The full variable domain, in which reference TRBV7-2 and TRBJ1-1 provide the parts outside the CDR3, is GAGVSQSPSNKVTEKGKDVELRCDPISGHTALYWYRQSLGQGLEFLIYFQGNSAPDKSGLPSDRFSAERTGGSVSTLTIQRTQQEDSAVYLCASSLVGHRNTEAFFGQGTRLTVV.

This clone was seen only once. The chain carries TRBV29-1 and TRBJ1-1, with 8 positions matching TRBD1. Germline V gives CDR1 SQVTM, CDR2 ANQGSEA. This CDR3 has 12 residues. J gave up 2 bases and V 6 bases, and 2 bases lay outside the gene matches. CDR3 in amino acids: CSVDRGNTEAFF. The CDR3 DNA reads as TGCAGCGTCGACAGGGGTAACACTGAAGCTTTCTTT.

This clone was seen just once. The V gene is TRBV5-1, the J gene TRBJ1-1; no reliable D call. The CDR3 is made up of 13 amino acids. CDR1 and CDR2 from the germline V gene are SGHRS and YFSETQ. Trimming pared 0 bases from V and 3 bases from J, leaving 6 bases between. The CDR3 nucleotides are TGCGCCAGCAGCTTGGTCGGGGACACTGAAGCTTTCTTT. Encoded protein: CASSLVGDTEAFF.

The V and J genes are TRBV5-4 and TRBJ2-1; tentatively, D is TRBD1 (6 bases). This CDR3 has 12 residues. V lost 4 bases to trimming and J lost 6 bases, with 8 bases between them. The germline CDR1 and CDR2 sequences are SGHNT and YYREEE (reference sequence). CDR3 protein: CASSKQGNEQFF. The CDR3 DNA sequence: TGTGCCAGCAGCAAACAGGGCAATGAGCAGTTCTTC.

The chain links TRBV28 to TRBJ1-4; D gene unclear. The germline V gene encodes CDR1 MDHEN and CDR2 SYDVKM. The ends were cut back, 4 bases at V and 14 bases at J, with 17 bases in the middle. CDR3 length equals 13 residues. CDR3 nucleotides: TGTGCCAGCAGTTCGCGACTCCGAAGAGGGCTGTTTTTT. Translated: CASSSRLRRGLFF.

The chain joins TRBV6-5 to TRBJ2-7, with 12 bases matching TRBD2. V lost 2 bases and J lost 6; bases outside the gene matches: 8. There are 16 residues in the CDR3. Germline-derived CDR1 and CDR2 are MNHEY and SVGAGI. Here the CDR3 reads CASSYPSSGGGSEQYF. DNA for the CDR3: TGTGCCAGCAGTTACCCCTCTAGCGGGGGGGGAAGCGAGCAGTACTTC.

The chain is built from TRBV6-4 and TRBJ1-5, with a weak D call TRBD1 (6 bases). The germline V and J ends were trimmed by 0 bases and 3 bases, with 24 bases remaining between them. In germline, CDR1 is MRHNA, CDR2 SNTAGT. The CDR3 covers 20 residues. The CDR3 here is CASSDSRTFGGRLNNQPQHF. The DNA for the CDR3 is TGTGCCAGCAGTGACTCGAGAACGTTCGGGGGGCGCTTGAACAATCAGCCCCAGCATTTT.

The chain combines TRBV14 with TRBJ2-1; 9 nucleotides line up with TRBD2. There are 16 residues in the CDR3. In germline, CDR1 is SGHDN, CDR2 FVKESK. After removal of 7 bases from V and 4 bases from J, the junction contained 11 bases not matched to a gene. CDR3 sequence reads: CASTYSSGVQYNEQFF. The CDR3 DNA reads as TGTGCCAGCACTTACTCTAGCGGGGTTCAGTACAATGAGCAGTTCTTC.

This clone is categorized as medium-sized. V gene TRBV15 combines with J gene TRBJ1-1, with a tentative D call TRBD1 (6 bases). Looked up from germline, CDR1 is LNHNV and CDR2 is YYDKDF (reference sequence). This CDR3 contains 15 residues. Trimming removed 0 bases at V and 1 base at J, with 9 bases between. CDR3 amino acids: CATSRDKGENTEAFF. CDR3 bases: TGTGCCACCAGCAGAGATAAGGGGGAGAACACTGAAGCTTTCTTT. Together with reference TRBV15 and TRBJ1-1, the CDR3 gives the full variable domain: DAMVIQNPRYQVTQFGKPVTLSCSQTLNHNVMYWYQQKSSQAPKLLFHYYDKDFNNEADTPDNFQSRRPNTSFCFLDIRSPGLGDTAMYLCATSRDKGENTEAFFGQGTRLTVV.

The CDR3 loop is CASSPSAGGTDTQYF. The CDR3 coding sequence is TGTGCCAGCAGCCCCTCCGCGGGGGGGACAGATACGCAGTATTTT. The J gene is TRBJ2-3, the V gene TRBV11-1, with 9 bases fitting TRBD2. The CDR3 consists of 15 residues. V was clipped by 5 bases and J by 3 bases; unmatched bases: 6. Germline V gene data show CDR1 as SGHAT and CDR2 as FQDESV (reference sequence).

A few counts support this clone. The V and J genes are TRBV6-6 and TRBJ2-7; the D gene is possibly TRBD1 (6 bases). V dropped 6 bases and J dropped 3 bases, with 12 bases sitting between them. Germline CDR1 and CDR2: MNHNY and SVGAGI (reference sequence). The CDR3 runs 13 residues. The CDR3 loop is CASSGTRNYEQYF. CDR3 in DNA: TGTGCCAGCAGCGGGACAAGGAACTACGAGCAGTACTTC.

The chain carries TRBV28 and TRBJ1-1; possible D gene TRBD1, 6 bases. The germline V gene encodes CDR1 MDHEN and CDR2 SYDVKM. Trimming stripped 4 bases from V and 9 bases from J, with 18 bases between. The CDR3 covers 14 residues. In DNA form, the CDR3 reads TGTGCCAGCAGTTCCCCACTTAGGGACACAAAAGCTTTCTTT. Amino acid sequence: CASSSPLRDTKAFF.

This sequence joins TRBV6-1 and TRBJ2-7, with D perhaps matching TRBD2 (7 bases). The CDR3 is made up of 14 amino acids. V was clipped by 8 bases and J by 3 bases, with 17 bases between them. Germline V lookup: CDR1 MNHNS, CDR2 SASEGT. This CDR3 reads CASAVRGGLYEQYF. The CDR3 DNA reads as TGTGCCAGCGCGGTAAGGGGGGGCCTCTACGAGCAGTACTTC.

The chain couples TRBV4-3 to TRBJ2-2, with 8 positions matching TRBD2. CDR3 length: 16 residues. Germline V gene data show CDR1 as LGHNA and CDR2 as YSLEER. V dropped 2 bases and J dropped 4; count of bases not matched to a gene: 6. The DNA of the CDR3 is TGCGCCAGCAGCCAATCGGCTAGCGGGCTCACCGGGGAGCTGTTTTTT. It yields the protein CASSQSASGLTGELFF.

The chain has TRBV19 and TRBJ2-1; TRBD2 agrees at 9 bases. V trimming: 5 bases; J trimming: 8 bases; junction bases outside the gene matches: 16. This CDR3 has 17 amino acids. The germline V gene has CDR1 LNHDA and CDR2 SQIVND (reference sequence). The CDR3 region has the DNA TGTGCCAGTAGTGGGGGACTCAGCGGGGGGTCCGCGGATGAGCAGTTCTTC. This sequence encodes CASSGGLSGGSADEQFF.

There are a few counts of this clone. The chain recombines TRBV11-2 with TRBJ2-7; 7 bases are shared with TRBD1. This CDR3 spans 15 amino acids. CDR1 and CDR2 (germline): SGHAT, FQNNGV. V lost 5 bases, J lost 3 bases, and 10 bases stayed unmatched. CDR3 amino acids: CASSRNRGPIYEQYF. CDR3 DNA: TGTGCCAGCAGCAGAAACAGGGGCCCGATCTACGAGCAGTACTTC. The whole variable domain, remainder taken from reference TRBV11-2 and TRBJ2-7, is EAGVAQSPRYKIIEKRQSVAFWCNPISGHATLYWYQQILGQGPKLLIQFQNNGVVDDSQLPKDRFSAERLKGVDSTLKIQPAKLEDSAVYLCASSRNRGPIYEQYFGPGTRLTVT.

This clone was found a few times. This sequence joins TRBV7-8 and TRBJ1-1, with D tentatively TRBD1 (6 bases). The CDR3 runs to 17 residues. The V gene lost 0 bases and the J gene lost 1 base, with 15 bases spanning the gap. In germline, CDR1 is SGHVS, CDR2 FQNEAQ. The CDR3 nucleotides read TGTGCCAGCAGCTTAGCGCTCGTGGGACATAGGAACACTGAAGCTTTCTTT. Translation: CASSLALVGHRNTEAFF.

The V gene is TRBV7-9, the J gene TRBJ1-1; D possibly corresponds to TRBD1 (5 bases). The V and J ends lost 3 bases and 6 bases respectively, with 14 bases between them. Germline assignment: CDR1 SEHNR and CDR2 FQNEAQ (reference sequence). The CDR3 loop spans 14 amino acids. For the CDR3, the DNA is TGTGCCAGCAGCTTCTTGGGCAGGGCCCCTGAAGCTTTCTTT. This sequence encodes CASSFLGRAPEAFF.

The chain combines TRBV6-6 with TRBJ2-4; 7 bases are shared with TRBD2. CDR3 length: 14 amino acids. Germline CDR1 MNHNY, CDR2 SVGAGI (reference sequence). V shed 2 bases and J 5 bases; nucleotides not matched to a gene: 3. The CDR3 loop is CASSYAGEENIQYF. CDR3 DNA sequence: TGTGCCAGCAGTTACGCGGGGGAGGAAAACATTCAGTACTTC.

The chain links TRBV10-3 to TRBJ1-3; 7 bases agree with TRBD1. The CDR3 spans 15 residues. Germline V lookup: CDR1 ENHRY, CDR2 SYGVKD. The V and J ends lost 3 bases and 3 bases, in that order; junction bases with no gene match: 5. The CDR3 region has the DNA TGTGCCATCAGTGATTCGGGACAGTTTGGAAACACCATATATTTT. Its protein is CAISDSGQFGNTIYF.

The rearrangement uses TRBV7-3 and TRBJ2-3; tentatively, D is TRBD2 (7 bases). Germline V gene lookup returns CDR1 SGHTA and CDR2 FQGTGA. The CDR3 is made up of 15 amino acids. V lost 1 base to trimming and J lost 4 bases, with 12 bases between them. CDR3 coding DNA: TGTGCCAGCAGCTTAAGGGGGGAGGGGGCAGATACGCAGTATTTT. Translating it yields CASSLRGEGADTQYF.